Listed below are T cell receptor beta chains from one sample, sequenced in a study of cytomegalovirus exposure and HLA in healthy donors. Here immunoSEQ multiplex PCR was the method, and the copy in TCRdb shows in-frame clones only, minus some. The sample carries fewer than 250,000 clones, 79% recorded once. The material sequenced was PBMCs. These TCRs come from a woman aged 18-29 years in good health and CMV-seronegative. Both conserved end residues are part of each CDR3. D genes are given only for firm matches. Rows give clone size only sometimes, using once, few, many, or a class for an expanded clone.

>.|.|TRBJ2-5|TRBV7-3
CASSLMGTVQETQYF
TGTGCCAGCAGCTTAATGGGGACTGTTCAAGAGACCCAGTACTTC
>.|.|TRBJ1-2|TRBV29-1
CSVKDSNYGYTF
TGCAGCGTTAAGGACAGTAACTATGGCTACACCTTC
>.|.|TRBJ1-5|TRBV18
CASSPTKGTGGHNQPQHF
TGTGCCAGCTCACCGACGAAAGGGACGGGGGGGCACAATCAGCCCCAGCATTTT
>.|.|TRBJ2-1|TRBV14
CASSPPGSWDEQFF
TGTGCCAGCAGCCCCCCCGGGTCCTGGGATGAGCAGTTCTTC
>TRBD1|.|TRBJ2-2|TRBV7-8
CASSLVGQPVGELFF
TGTGCCAGCAGCTTAGTGGGACAGCCAGTTGGGGAGCTGTTTTTT
>TRBD1|.|TRBJ2-5|TRBV7-3
CASSFGPGQGDQETQYF
TGTGCCAGCAGCTTTGGCCCTGGACAGGGGGATCAAGAGACCCAGTACTTC
>TRBD1|.|TRBJ2-1|TRBV13
CASSSTGTGVNEQFF
TGTGCCAGCAGCTCAACCGGGACAGGGGTCAATGAGCAGTTCTTC
>TRBD1|.|TRBJ1-2|TRBV6-1
CASSGPGQGDTGYTF
TGTGCCAGCAGTGGACCGGGACAGGGGGATACGGGCTACACCTTC
>.|.|TRBJ1-1|TRBV21-1
CASRQENTEAFF
TGTGCCAGCAGACAGGAAAACACTGAAGCTTTCTTT
>TRBD1|.|TRBJ2-7|TRBV27
CASSAYRGAYEQYF
TGTGCCAGCAGTGCCTACAGGGGGGCCTACGAGCAGTACTTC
>TRBD1|.|TRBJ1-6|TRBV5-1
CASSWRDSVNSPLHF
TGCGCCAGCAGCTGGAGGGACAGTGTCAATTCACCCCTCCACTTT
>.|.|TRBJ2-5|TRBV7-9
CASSYKETQYF
TGTGCCAGCAGCTATAAAGAGACCCAGTACTTC
>.|.|TRBJ1-1|TRBV2
CASSGTGPNTEAFF
TGTGCCAGCAGTGGCACAGGCCCGAACACTGAAGCTTTCTTT
>.|.|TRBJ1-1|TRBV11-2
CASSLFRGSTEAFF
TGTGCCAGCAGCTTATTTAGAGGGTCCACTGAAGCTTTCTTT
>TRBD1|.|TRBJ1-6|TRBV5-8
CASSLDPDLTGVHSPLHF
TGTGCCAGCAGCTTGGACCCCGATCTCACAGGGGTTCACTCACCCCTCCACTTT
>.|.|TRBJ1-2|TRBV2
CASSEERNYGYTF
TGTGCCAGCAGCGAGGAGAGAAACTATGGCTACACCTTC
>TRBD2|few|TRBJ2-7|TRBV30
CAWSREGDEQYF
TGTGCCTGGAGTCGGGAGGGAGACGAGCAGTACTTC
>TRBD2|.|TRBJ2-3|TRBV5-1
CASSLALAGDTDTQYF
TGCGCCAGCAGCTTGGCACTAGCGGGGGACACAGATACGCAGTATTTT